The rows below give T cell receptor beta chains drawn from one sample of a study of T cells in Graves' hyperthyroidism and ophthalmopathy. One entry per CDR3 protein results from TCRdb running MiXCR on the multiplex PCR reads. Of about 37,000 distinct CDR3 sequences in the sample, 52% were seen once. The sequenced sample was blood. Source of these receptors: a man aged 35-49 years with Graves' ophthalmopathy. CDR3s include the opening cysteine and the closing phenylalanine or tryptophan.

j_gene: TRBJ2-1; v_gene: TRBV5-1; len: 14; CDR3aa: CASRNQGWDDEQFF
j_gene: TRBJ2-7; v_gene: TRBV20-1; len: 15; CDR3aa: CSAPPGLGGYYEQYF
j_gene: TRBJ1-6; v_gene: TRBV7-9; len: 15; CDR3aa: CASSHRDRSNSPLHF
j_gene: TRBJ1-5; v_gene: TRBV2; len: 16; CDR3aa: CASSSLDRVLGQPQHF
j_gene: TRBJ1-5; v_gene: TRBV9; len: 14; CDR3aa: CASSPRGTQETQHF
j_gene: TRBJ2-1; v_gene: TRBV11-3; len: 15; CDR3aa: CASSPTSGNHNEQFF
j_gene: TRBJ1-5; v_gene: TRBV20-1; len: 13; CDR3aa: CSASSSGNQPQHF
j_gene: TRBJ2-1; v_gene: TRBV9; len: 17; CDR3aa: CASSVGSGGSSYNEQFF
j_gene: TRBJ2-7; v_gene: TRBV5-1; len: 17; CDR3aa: CDSSFYICSAAAYEQYF
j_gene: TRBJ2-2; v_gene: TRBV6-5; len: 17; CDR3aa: CASSSPGDLLNTGELFF
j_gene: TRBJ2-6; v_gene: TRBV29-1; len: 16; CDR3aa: CSVGKGGNTGANVLTF
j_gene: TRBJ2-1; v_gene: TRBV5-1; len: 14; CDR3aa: CASSSASGDNEQFF
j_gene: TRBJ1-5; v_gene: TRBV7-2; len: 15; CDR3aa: CASSLEADFNQPQHF
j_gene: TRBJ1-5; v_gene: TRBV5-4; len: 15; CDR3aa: CASSLGGVAGSYEHF
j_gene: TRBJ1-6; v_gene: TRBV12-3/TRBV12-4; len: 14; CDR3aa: CASSFAGTNSPLHF
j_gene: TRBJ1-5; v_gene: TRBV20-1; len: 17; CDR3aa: CSAPSSSVGTGLRSQHF
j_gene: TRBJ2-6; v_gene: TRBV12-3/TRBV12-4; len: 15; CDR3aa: CASSMSGGGANVLTF
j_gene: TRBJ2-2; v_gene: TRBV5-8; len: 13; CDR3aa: CASSNGQGGELFF
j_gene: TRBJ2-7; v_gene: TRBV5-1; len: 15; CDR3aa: CASSGGTQGIYEQYF
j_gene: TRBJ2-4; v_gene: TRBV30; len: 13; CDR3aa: CAWRLAGDAIQYF
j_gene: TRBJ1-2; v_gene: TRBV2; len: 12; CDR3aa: CASQFGLDGYTF
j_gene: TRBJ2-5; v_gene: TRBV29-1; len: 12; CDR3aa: CSVGGADETQYF
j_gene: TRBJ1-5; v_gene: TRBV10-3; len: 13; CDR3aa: CAISGTGVQPQHF
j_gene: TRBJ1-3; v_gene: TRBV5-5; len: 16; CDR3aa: CASSFGTGGSGNTIYF
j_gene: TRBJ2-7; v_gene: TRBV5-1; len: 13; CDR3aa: CATSLTTSNEQYF
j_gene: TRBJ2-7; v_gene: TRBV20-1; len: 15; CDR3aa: CSARAGTSGTYEQYF
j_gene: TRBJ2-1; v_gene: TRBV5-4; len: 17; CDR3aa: CASSLVTSGSPYNEQFF
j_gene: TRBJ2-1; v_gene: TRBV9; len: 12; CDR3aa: CASSVGPNAQFF
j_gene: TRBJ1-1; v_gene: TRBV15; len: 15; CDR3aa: CATSRDYRGNTEAFF
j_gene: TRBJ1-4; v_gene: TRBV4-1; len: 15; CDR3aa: CASSRSGTLNEKLFF
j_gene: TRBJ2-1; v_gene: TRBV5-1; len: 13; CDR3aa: CASSGTTRGEQFF
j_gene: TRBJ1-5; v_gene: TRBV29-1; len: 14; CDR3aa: CSVGSLGVNQPQHF
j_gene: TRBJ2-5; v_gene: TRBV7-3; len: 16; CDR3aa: CASSPGTSGAGETQYF
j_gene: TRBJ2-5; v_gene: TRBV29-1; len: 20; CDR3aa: CSVRTNLASSPSLGRETQYF
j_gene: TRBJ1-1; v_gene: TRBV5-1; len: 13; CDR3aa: CASNPPRGTEAFF
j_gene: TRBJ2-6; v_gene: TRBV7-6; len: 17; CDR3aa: CASSETPRGYGANVLTF
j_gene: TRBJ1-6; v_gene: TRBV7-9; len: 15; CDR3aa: CASSSGSTAGSPLHF
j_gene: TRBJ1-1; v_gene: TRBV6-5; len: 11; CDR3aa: CASSHGGEAFF
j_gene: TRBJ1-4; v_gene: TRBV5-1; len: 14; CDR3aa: CASSSGGFDEKLFF
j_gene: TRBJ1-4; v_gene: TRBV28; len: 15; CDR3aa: CASSLSRGTNEKLFF
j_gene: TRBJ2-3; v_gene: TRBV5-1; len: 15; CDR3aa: CASSLDGAGADEQYF
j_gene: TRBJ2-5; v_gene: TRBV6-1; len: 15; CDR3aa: CASKRGSSGKETQYF
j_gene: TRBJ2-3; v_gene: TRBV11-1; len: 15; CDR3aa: CASSLTSGITDTQYF
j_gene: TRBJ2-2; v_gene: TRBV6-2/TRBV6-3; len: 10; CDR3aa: CASNRGGLFF
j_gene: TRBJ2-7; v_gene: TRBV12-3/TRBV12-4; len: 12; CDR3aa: CASSLLSRQQYF
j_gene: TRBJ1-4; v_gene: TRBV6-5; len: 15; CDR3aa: CASSYSSSGAGKLFF